The T cell receptor beta chain under discussion was sequenced for a study of beta chain features in type 1 diabetes. This CDR3 contains 11 residues. Germline-derived CDR1 and CDR2 are DFQATT and SNEGSKA (reference sequence). V lost 3 bases to trimming and J lost 7 bases, with 6 bases between them. Sequencing targeted expressed TCRB transcripts, as all isolated RNA had been reverse transcribed. Here immunoSEQ multiplex PCR was the method, and the copy in TCRdb shows in-frame clones only, minus some. The data hold a few hundred thousand clones, with roughly 12% observed a single time. General study results and limits: All four CD4+ subsets from Type 1 diabetes patients carried moderately but significantly shorter TCRB CDR3s.

Markers CD45RO/CCR7/CD25/CD127/CD95/CD27 served to sort CD4+ naive, central memory, regulatory and stem cell-like memory cells. As to this clone: Its antigen is unknown. The same CDR3 can be traced to other DNA sequences in this sample.

The chain joins TRBV20-1 to TRBJ1-4; perhaps TRBD1 as D (5 bases). The specimen sequenced was naive CD4+ T cells from blood. This TCR came from a woman under 30 with type 1 diabetes. CDR3 residues: CSARGGEKLFF. CDR3 nucleotides: TGCAGTGCTAGGGGGGGTGAAAAACTGTTTTTT.